One and the same sample provided the 13 T cell receptor beta chains below, sequenced in a study of T cell repertoires in aging, cancer and after chemotherapy. Peripheral blood genomic DNA, not sorted cells or RNA, was the template. Multiplex touch-down PCR with TRB-A/B primers amplified rearranged V-D-J TRB sequences. TCRdb re-called the multiplex PCR reads with MiXCR, one entry per CDR3 protein. The profile shows some 9,600 distinct CDR3 sequences, around 44% of them singletons. Sequencing was carried out using blood. These receptors came from a human donor in good health.

This clonotype was seen more than once but under ten times. The V call is TRBV7-3, the J call TRBJ1-3; no firm D call. V was cut by 1 base and J by 4 bases, with 5 bases left in between. CDR1 SGHTA and CDR2 FQGTGA come from the germline V gene. This CDR3 has 13 residues. The CDR3 is CASSLNPGNTIYF. CDR3 nucleotide sequence: TGTGCCAGCAGCTTAAATCCGGGAAACACCATATATTTT. Complete variable domain (other parts from reference TRBV7-3 and TRBJ1-3): GAGVSQTPSNKVTEKGKYVELRCDPISGHTALYWYRQSLGQGPEFLIYFQGTGAADDSGLPNDRFFAVRPEGSVSTLKIQRTERGDSAVYLCASSLNPGNTIYFGEGSWLTVV.

The chain has TRBV11-2 and TRBJ1-5; TRBD1 might be the D (6 bases). Looked up from germline, CDR1 is SGHAT and CDR2 is FQNNGV. CDR3 length: 18 residues. Trimming stripped 2 bases from V and 0 bases from J, with 17 bases between. The CDR3 protein is CASSLSSQGTYSNQPQHF. In nucleotides, the CDR3 is TGTGCCAGCAGCTTAAGTTCCCAGGGGACTTATAGCAATCAGCCCCAGCATTTT.

In nucleotides, the CDR3 is TGTGCCACCAGCAGAGATAGGAGGGGGGACTCAACAGATACGCAGTATTTT. It is translated as CATSRDRRGDSTDTQYF. The chain is built from TRBV15 and TRBJ2-3, with D possibly being TRBD1 or TRBD2 (6 bases each). This CDR3 has 17 amino acids. CDR1 and CDR2 from the germline V gene are LNHNV and YYDKDF (reference sequence). The germline V and J ends were trimmed by 0 bases and 3 bases, with 16 bases remaining between them.

V usage is TRBV28 and J usage is TRBJ2-7; a possible D gene is TRBD2 (6 bases). The CDR3 covers 13 residues. Germline V lookup: CDR1 MDHEN, CDR2 SYDVKM. With 2 bases removed from V and 3 bases from J, the gap between germline ends came to 8 bases. The CDR3 reads CASSLGGNYEQYV. CDR3 in DNA: TGTGCCAGCAGTTTAGGAGGGAACTACGAGCAGTACGTC.

V and J are TRBV10-3 and TRBJ1-2; 9 bases line up with TRBD1. The junction had 7 bases not matched to a gene; V was cut back by 9 bases and J by 2 bases. Germline V lookup: CDR1 ENHRY, CDR2 SYGVKD. This CDR3 comprises 14 residues. The CDR3 spells CAITGTGKNYGYTF. The CDR3 DNA reads as TGTGCCATTACCGGGACAGGGAAAAACTATGGCTACACCTTC.

The V and J genes are TRBV29-1 and TRBJ2-2; D uncertain. Trimming shortened V by 3 bases and J by 3 bases, and 11 bases separated the two germline ends. The CDR3 length is 14 residues. Germline CDR1 and CDR2: SQVTM and ANQGSEA. CDR3 in DNA: TGCAGCGTTGACGGAGCAGGCTACACCGGGGAGCTGTTTTTT. It yields the protein CSVDGAGYTGELFF.

The sample holds a few counts of this clonotype. The chain employs TRBV10-3 and TRBJ2-3, with TRBD2 matching 7 bases. The V gene's germline CDR1 is ENHRY and CDR2 SYGVKD. Losses at the gene ends were 6 bases for V and 0 bases for J; bases not matched to a gene: 9. The CDR3 runs 16 residues. The CDR3 bases are TGTGCCATCAGCAAAACTAGCGACCCTAGCACAGATACGCAGTATTTT. Its protein product is CAISKTSDPSTDTQYF.

This clonotype was detected a few times. The genes are TRBV7-9 and TRBJ1-1; possibly TRBD1 for D (5 bases). CDR3 length equals 12 residues. Trimming took 3 bases from V and 10 from J, leaving 12 bases between them. Looked up from germline, CDR1 is SEHNR and CDR2 is FQNEAQ (reference sequence). Here the CDR3 reads CASSLRGLAAFF. The CDR3 coding sequence is TGTGCCAGCAGCTTGAGGGGTTTAGCAGCTTTCTTT.

This clonotype was counted between two and nine times. The CDR3 DNA sequence: TGCAGTGCTAGTCCGGAGAACTATGGCTACACCTTC. Protein sequence: CSASPENYGYTF. This chain connects TRBV20-1 to TRBJ1-2; D gene unclear. This CDR3 comprises 12 residues. The V end lost 3 bases, the J end lost 2 bases, and 7 bases lay between the germline ends. In germline, CDR1 is DFQATT, CDR2 SNEGSKA (reference sequence).

V gene TRBV7-2 combines with J gene TRBJ2-1, with 8 positions matching TRBD1. Unmatched junction bases numbered 8, after V lost 4 bases and J lost 0 bases. Per the germline V gene, CDR1 is SGHTA and CDR2 is FQGNSA. CDR3 size: 17 residues. The CDR3, as DNA: TGTGCCAGCAGCTACCCCCGGACAGGGAGCTCCTACAATGAGCAGTTCTTC. This encodes CASSYPRTGSSYNEQFF.

This clonotype was seen a few times. V is TRBV20-1 and J is TRBJ2-7; maybe TRBD1 (6 bases). The germline V gene has CDR1 DFQATT and CDR2 SNEGSKA (reference sequence). Trimming stripped 6 bases from V and 5 bases from J, with 17 bases between. The CDR3 is made up of 13 amino acids. DNA of the CDR3: TGCAGTGCCACACAACAGGGCAGGGACGAGCAGTACGTC. Amino acid sequence: CSATQQGRDEQYV.

The V call is TRBV6-5, the J call TRBJ2-2; no clear D gene. The CDR3 runs to 13 residues. V was cut by 6 bases and J by 7 bases, with 12 bases left in between. Germline V gives CDR1 MNHEY, CDR2 SVGAGI. The CDR3 sequence: CASRVTSVGELFF. In nucleotides, the CDR3 is TGTGCCAGCAGAGTAACCAGCGTCGGGGAGCTGTTTTTT.

The chain joins TRBV2 to TRBJ2-1; TRBD2 matches 10 bases. Germline V gene sequence: CDR1 SNHLY, CDR2 FYNNEI. V shed 7 bases, J shed 7 bases, and the junction held 7 bases outside the gene matches. This CDR3 is 14 amino acids long. In nucleotides, the CDR3 is TGTGCCAGCACTCCACTAGCGGGGCTGAATGAGCAGTTCTTC. Encoded protein: CASTPLAGLNEQFF.